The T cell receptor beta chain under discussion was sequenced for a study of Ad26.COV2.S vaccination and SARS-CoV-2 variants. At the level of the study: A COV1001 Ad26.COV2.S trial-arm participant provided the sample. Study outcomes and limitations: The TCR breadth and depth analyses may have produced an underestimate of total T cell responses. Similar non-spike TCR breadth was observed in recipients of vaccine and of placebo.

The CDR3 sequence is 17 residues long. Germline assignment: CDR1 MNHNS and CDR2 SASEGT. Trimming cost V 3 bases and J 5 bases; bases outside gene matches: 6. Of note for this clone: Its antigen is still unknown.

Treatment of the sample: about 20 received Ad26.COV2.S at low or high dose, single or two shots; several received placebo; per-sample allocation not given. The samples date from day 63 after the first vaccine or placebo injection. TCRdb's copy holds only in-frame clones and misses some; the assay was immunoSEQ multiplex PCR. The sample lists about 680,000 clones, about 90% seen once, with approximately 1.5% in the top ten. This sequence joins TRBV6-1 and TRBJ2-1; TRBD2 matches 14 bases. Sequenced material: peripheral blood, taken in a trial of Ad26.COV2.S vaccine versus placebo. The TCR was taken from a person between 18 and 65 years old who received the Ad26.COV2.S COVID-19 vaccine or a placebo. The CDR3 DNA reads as TGTGCCAGCAGTGACAGTCCGGGACTAGCGGGAGACAATGAGCAGTTCTTC. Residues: CASSDSPGLAGDNEQFF.